The clone carrying this T cell receptor (beta chain) was seen more than once but under ten times. These data come from a study of blood T cell repertoires in COVID-19. About the study: Specimens from acute and convalescent COVID-19 originated in the United States, Italy and Spain.

Methods used by the authors: Reference gene primer amplification in the assay estimated nucleated cell counts. Assay: immunoSEQ multiplex PCR; the TCRdb copy retains only in-frame clones and omits some. D and trimming come from the DNA, and the V and J calls and clone size come from that table. The sample has 250,000 or so clones; just under 90% are singletons. V was clipped by 3 bases and J by 6 bases; unmatched bases: 9. Germline V gene lookup returns CDR1 SQVTM and CDR2 ANQGSEA. The CDR3 loop spans 15 amino acids. In assigning cohorts, the study relied on participant-reported clinical history. The sequenced material came from PBMCs or T cells enriched from blood (not recorded which). The chain uses TRBV29-1 and TRBJ2-2, with TRBD2 matching over 8 bases. The sequence was obtained from a woman in her twenties or thirties with acute COVID-19. DNA for the CDR3: TGCAGCGTTGATTCCGGAGCGGGAGCCCCCGGGGAGCTGTTTTTT. This gives the protein CSVDSGAGAPGELFF.